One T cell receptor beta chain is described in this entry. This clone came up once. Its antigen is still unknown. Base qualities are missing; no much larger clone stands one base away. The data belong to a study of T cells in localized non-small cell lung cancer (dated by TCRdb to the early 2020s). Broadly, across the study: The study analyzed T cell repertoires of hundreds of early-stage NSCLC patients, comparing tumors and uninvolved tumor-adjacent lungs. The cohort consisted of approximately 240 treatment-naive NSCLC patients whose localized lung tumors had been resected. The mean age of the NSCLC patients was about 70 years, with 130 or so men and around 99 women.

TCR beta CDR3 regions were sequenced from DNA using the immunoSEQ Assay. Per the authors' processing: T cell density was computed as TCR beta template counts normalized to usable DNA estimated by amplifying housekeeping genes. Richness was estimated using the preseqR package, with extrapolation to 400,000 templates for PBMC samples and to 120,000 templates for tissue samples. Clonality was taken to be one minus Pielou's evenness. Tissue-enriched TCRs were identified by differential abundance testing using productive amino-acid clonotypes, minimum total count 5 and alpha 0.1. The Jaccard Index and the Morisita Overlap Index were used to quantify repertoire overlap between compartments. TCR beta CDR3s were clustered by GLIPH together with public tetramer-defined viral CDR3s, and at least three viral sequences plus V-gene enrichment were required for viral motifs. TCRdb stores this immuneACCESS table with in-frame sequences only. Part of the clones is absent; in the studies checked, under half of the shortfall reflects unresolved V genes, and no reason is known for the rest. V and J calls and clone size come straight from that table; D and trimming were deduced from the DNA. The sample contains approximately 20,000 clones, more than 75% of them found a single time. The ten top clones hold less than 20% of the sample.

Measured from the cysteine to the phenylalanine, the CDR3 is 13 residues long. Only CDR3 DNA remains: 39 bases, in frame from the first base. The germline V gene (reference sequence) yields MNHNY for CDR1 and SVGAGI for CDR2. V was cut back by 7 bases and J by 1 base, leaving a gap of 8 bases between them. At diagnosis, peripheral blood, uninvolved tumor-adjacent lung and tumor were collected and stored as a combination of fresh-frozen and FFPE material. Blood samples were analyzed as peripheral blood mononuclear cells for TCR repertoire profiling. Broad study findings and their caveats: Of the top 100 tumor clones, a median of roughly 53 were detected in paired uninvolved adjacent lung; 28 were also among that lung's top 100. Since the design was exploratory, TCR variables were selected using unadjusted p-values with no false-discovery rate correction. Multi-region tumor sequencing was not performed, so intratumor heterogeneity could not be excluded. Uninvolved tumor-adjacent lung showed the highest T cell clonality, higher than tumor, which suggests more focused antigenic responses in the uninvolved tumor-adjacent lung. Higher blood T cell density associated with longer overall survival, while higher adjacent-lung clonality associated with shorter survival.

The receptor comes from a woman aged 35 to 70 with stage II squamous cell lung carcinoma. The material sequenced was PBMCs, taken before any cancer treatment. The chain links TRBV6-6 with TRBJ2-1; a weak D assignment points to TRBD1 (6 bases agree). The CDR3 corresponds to CASNRESYNEQFF. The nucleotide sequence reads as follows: TGTGCCAGCAACAGGGAATCCTACAATGAGCAGTTCTTC.